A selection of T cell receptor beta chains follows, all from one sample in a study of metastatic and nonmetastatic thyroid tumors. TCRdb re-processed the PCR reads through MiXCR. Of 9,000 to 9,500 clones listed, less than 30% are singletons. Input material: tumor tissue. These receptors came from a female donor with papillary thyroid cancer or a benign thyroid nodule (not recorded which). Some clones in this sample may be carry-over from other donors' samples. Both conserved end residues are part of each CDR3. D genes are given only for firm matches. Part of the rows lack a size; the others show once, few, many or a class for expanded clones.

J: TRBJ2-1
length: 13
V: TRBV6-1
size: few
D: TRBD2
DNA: TGTGCCAGCATAGCGGGAGAGGGTGCTGAGCAGTTCTTC
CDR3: CASIAGEGAEQFF

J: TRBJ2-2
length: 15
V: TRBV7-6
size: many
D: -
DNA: TGTGCCAGCAGCTTAGTACTACCCCCCGGCGGGGATCTGTTTTTT
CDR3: CASSLVLPPGGDLFF

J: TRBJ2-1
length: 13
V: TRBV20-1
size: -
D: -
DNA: TGCAGTGCTAGAGTGTCCGGATACAATGAGCAGTTCTTC
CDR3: CSARVSGYNEQFF

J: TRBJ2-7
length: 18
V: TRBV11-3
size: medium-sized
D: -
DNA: TGTGCCAGCAGCTTAGTAGGAGTTCGAACTAGCTTCTCCTACGAGCAGTACTTC
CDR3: CASSLVGVRTSFSYEQYF

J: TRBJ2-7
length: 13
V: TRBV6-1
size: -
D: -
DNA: TGTGCCAGCAGATTATACAGGAGCCGCGAGCAGTACTTC
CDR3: CASRLYRSREQYF

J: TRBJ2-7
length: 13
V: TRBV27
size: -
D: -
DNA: TGTGCCAGCAGTTCCGTGGACAGCTACGAGCAGTACTTC
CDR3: CASSSVDSYEQYF

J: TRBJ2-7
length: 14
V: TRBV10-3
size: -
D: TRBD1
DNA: TGTGCCATCAGGGGGGACAGGGAAATCGACGAGCAGTACTTC
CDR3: CAIRGDREIDEQYF

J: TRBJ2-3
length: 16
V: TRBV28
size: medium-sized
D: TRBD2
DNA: TGTGCCAGCAGGGGGACTAGCGGGGTCAGGGGAGATACGCAGTATTTT
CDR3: CASRGTSGVRGDTQYF

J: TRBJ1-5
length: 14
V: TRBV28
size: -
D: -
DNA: TGTGCCAGCAGTTCAAGACGGAACAATCAGCCCCAGCATTTT
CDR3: CASSSRRNNQPQHF

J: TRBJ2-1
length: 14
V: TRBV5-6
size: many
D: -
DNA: TGTGCCAGCAGCTTAGCGGAGAGCAGCAATGAGCAGTTCTTC
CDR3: CASSLAESSNEQFF

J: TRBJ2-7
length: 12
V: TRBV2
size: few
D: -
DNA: TGTGCCAGCAGTGCCAGGGACTACGAGCAGTACTTC
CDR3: CASSARDYEQYF

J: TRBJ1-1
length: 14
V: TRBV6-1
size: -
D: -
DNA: TGTGCCATCAATAAGAGTCTTTTGAACACTGAAGCTTTCTTT
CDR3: CAINKSLLNTEAFF

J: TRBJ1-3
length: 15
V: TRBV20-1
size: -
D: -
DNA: TGCAGTGCTAAGCGCCAGGACAGTCGTGGAAACACCATATATTTT
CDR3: CSAKRQDSRGNTIYF

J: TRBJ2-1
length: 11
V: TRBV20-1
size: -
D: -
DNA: TGCAGTGCTAGACACTACAATGAGCAGTTCTTC
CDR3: CSARHYNEQFF

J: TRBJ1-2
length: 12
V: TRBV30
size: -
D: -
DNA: TGTGCCTGGAGTCCGGCAGGGGCTGGCTACACCTTC
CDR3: CAWSPAGAGYTF

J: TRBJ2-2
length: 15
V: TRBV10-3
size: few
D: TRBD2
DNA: TGTGCCATCAGTGAAGGACAAGCGGGAACCGGGGGGCTGTTTTTT
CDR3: CAISEGQAGTGGLFF

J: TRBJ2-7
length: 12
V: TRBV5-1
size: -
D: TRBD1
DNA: TGCGCCAGCGGAACAGGGGGCTACGAGCAGTACTTC
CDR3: CASGTGGYEQYF

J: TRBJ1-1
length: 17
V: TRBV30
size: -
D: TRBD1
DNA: TGTGCCTGGAGTGTAGTGGTCCTAGGACAGGGGCCCACTGAAGCTTTCTTT
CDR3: CAWSVVVLGQGPTEAFF

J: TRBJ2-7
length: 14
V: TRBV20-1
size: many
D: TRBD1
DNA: TGCAGTGCCCGACGGCCAGGGGGCGGGTACGAGCAGTACTTC
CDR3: CSARRPGGGYEQYF

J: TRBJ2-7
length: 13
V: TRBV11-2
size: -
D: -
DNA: TGTGCCAGCAGCTTCGCAGGAGCCTACGAGCAGTACTTC
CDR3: CASSFAGAYEQYF

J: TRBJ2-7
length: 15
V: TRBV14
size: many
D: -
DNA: TGTGCCAGCAGCCAACTAAGCCACAGGGCCTACGAGCAGTACTTC
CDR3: CASSQLSHRAYEQYF

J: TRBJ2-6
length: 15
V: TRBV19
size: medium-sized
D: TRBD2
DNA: TGTGCCAGTAGTTGGGGAGGGGTAGGGGCCAACGTCCTGACTTTC
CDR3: CASSWGGVGANVLTF

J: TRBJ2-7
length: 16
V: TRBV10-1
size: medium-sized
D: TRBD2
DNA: TGCGCCAGCAGTGAGTCGACTAGCGGGAGTTTCTACGAGCAGTACTTC
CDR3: CASSESTSGSFYEQYF

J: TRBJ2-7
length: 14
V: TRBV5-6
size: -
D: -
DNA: TGTGCCAGCAGCTTGACAGGGTGGGAATACGAGCAGTACTTC
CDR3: CASSLTGWEYEQYF

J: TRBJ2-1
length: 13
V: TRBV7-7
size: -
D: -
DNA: TGTGCTAGCAGCCCCGGAGGCTACAATGAGCAGTTCTTC
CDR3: CASSPGGYNEQFF

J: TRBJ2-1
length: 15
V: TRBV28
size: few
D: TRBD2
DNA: TGTGCCAGCATGTACCTAGCGGGAGAGTTCAATGAGCAGTTCTTC
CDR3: CASMYLAGEFNEQFF

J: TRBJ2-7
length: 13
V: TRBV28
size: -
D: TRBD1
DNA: TGTGCCAGCAGGGGGACAGCTTCCTACGAGCAGTACTTC
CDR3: CASRGTASYEQYF

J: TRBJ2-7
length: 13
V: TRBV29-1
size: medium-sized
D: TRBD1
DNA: TGCAGCACCTCGGCGGGACAGGGCGAATTTCGGTACTTC
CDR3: CSTSAGQGEFRYF

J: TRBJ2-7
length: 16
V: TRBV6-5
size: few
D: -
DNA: TGTGCCAGCAGTTACGGGCGTTGTTGGCCCTCCTACGAGCAGTACTTC
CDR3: CASSYGRCWPSYEQYF

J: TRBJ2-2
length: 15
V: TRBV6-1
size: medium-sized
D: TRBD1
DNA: TGTGCCAGCACCCAAGGACAGGGAGGCACCGGGGAGCTGTTTTTT
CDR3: CASTQGQGGTGELFF

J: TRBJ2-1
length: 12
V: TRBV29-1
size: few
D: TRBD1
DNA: TGCAGCGTTCGAGCAGGGGGCAATGAGCAGTTCTTC
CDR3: CSVRAGGNEQFF

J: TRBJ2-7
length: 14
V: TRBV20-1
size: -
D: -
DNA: TGCAGTGCTAGACGGGATATCCTCCGTCGGGAGCAGTACTTC
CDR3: CSARRDILRREQYF

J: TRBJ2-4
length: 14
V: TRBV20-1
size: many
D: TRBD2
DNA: TGCAGTGTCTCGCGGGAGATGGCCAAAAACATTCAGTACTTC
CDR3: CSVSREMAKNIQYF

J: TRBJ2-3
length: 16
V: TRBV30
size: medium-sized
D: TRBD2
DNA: TGTGCCTGGAGTGTAGGGGCGGGGGGTAGCACAGATACGCAGTATTTT
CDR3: CAWSVGAGGSTDTQYF

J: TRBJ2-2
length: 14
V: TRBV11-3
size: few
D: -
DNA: TGTGCCAGCAGCCTCAGGGGTAGGAACGGGGAGCTGTTTTTT
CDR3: CASSLRGRNGELFF

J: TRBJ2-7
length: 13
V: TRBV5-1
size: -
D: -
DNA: TGCGCCAGCAGCGGGACTACAGGGGGAGAGCAGTACTTC
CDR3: CASSGTTGGEQYF

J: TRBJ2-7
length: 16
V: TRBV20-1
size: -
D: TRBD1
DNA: TGCAGTGCTAGAGGGGGGGACAGGGATAGCTCCTACGAGCAGTACTTC
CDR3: CSARGGDRDSSYEQYF

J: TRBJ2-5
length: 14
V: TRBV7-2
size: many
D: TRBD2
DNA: TGTGCCAGCAGCCGCATCGCGGGAGTGGAGACCCAGTACTTC
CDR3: CASSRIAGVETQYF

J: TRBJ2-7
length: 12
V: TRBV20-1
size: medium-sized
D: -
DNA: TGCAGTGCTAGCCCAGAAGCCTACGAGCAGTACTTC
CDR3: CSASPEAYEQYF

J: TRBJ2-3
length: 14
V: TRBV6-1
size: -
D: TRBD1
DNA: TGTGCCAGCGCGACAGGGGGCAGCACAGATACGCAGTATTTT
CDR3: CASATGGSTDTQYF

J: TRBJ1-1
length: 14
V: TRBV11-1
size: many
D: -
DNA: TGTGCCAGCAGCGGGACTCGTATGAACACTGAAGCTTTCTTT
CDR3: CASSGTRMNTEAFF

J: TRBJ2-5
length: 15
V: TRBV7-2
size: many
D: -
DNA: TGTGCCAGCAGCTTAGGGCGGAGGCAGGTCGGGACCCAGTACTTC
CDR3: CASSLGRRQVGTQYF

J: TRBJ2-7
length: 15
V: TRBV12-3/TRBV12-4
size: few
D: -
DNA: TGTGCCAGCCTACAAAGGAGGGCCGAAACGTGGGAGCAGTACTTC
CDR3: CASLQRRAETWEQYF

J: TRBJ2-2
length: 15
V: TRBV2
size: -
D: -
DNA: TGTGCCAGCAGTGAACAGGGTGTAAGGGCCGGGGAGCTGTTTTTT
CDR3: CASSEQGVRAGELFF

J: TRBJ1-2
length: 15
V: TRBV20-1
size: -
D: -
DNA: TGCAGTGCTAGTACATCGACGGCCTCTAACTATGGCTACACCTTC
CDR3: CSASTSTASNYGYTF

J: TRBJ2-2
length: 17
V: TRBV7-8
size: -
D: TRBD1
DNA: TGTGCCAGCAGCTTAAGGGTACAGGGGGCCTACACCGGGGAGCTGTTTTTT
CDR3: CASSLRVQGAYTGELFF